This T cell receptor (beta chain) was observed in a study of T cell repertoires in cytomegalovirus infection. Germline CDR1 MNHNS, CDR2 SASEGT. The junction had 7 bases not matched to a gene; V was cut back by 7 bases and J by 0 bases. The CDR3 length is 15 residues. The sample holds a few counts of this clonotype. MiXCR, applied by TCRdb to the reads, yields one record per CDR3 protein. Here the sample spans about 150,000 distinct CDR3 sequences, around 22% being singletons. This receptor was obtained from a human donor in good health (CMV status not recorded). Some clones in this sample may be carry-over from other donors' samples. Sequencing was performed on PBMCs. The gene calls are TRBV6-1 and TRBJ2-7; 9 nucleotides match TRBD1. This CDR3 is CASIRDRAGSYEQYF. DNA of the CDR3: TGTGCCAGCATTCGGGACAGGGCCGGCTCCTACGAGCAGTACTTC.